This TCR beta chain was captured in a study of technical replicates of blood from several donors. In its sample, this clone was seen once. This CDR3 contains 16 residues. V lost 2 bases, J lost 5 bases, and 4 bases stayed unmatched. CDR1 is SEHNR and CDR2 is FQNEAQ in the germline V gene (reference sequence). The protocol was immunoSEQ multiplex PCR, while the TCRdb copy is restricted to in-frame clones and leaves out a portion. Seen here are 90,000 to 100,000 clones, 90% to 97% observed once, and the top ten hold around 0.24%. V gene TRBV7-9 combines with J gene TRBJ2-1; 12 bases match TRBD2. The TCR was taken from a human donor in good health. Sequences were obtained from T cells isolated from PBMCs. This CDR3 is CASSLTSGGFDNEQFF. Written as DNA, the CDR3 is TGTGCCAGCAGCTTAACTAGCGGGGGGTTCGACAATGAGCAGTTCTTC.